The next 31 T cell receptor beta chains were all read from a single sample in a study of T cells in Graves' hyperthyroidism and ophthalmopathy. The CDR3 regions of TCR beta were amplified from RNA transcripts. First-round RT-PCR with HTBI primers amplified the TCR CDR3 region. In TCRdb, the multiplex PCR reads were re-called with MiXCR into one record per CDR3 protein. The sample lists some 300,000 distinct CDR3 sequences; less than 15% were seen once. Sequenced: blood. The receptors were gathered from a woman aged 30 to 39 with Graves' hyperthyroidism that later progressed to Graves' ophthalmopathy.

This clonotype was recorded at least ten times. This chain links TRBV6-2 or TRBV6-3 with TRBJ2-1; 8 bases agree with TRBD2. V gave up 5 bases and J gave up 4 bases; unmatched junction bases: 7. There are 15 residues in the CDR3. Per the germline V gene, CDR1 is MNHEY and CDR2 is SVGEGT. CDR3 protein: CASSPYSGTYNEQFF. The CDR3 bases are TGTGCCAGCAGTCCGTATAGCGGGACATACAATGAGCAGTTCTTC.

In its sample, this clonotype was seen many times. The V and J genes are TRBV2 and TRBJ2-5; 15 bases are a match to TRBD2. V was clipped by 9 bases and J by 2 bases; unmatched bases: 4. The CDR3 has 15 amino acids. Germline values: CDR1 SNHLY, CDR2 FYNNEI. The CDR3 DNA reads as TGTGCCAGAGGAGGGACTAGCGGGAGGCAAGAGACCCAGTACTTC. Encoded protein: CARGGTSGRQETQYF.

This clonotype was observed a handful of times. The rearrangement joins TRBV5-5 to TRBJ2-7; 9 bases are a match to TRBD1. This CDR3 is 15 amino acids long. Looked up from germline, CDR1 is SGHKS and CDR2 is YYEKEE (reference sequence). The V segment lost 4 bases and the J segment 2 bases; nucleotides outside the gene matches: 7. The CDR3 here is CASSTGTGTTYEQYF. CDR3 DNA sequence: TGTGCCAGCAGCACCGGGACAGGGACTACCTACGAGCAGTACTTC.

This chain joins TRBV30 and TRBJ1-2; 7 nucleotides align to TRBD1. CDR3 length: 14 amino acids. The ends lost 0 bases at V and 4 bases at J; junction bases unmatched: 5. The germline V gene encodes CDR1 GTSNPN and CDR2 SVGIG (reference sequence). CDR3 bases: TGTGCCTGGAGTGTACGGGACAGCGGCTATGGCTACACCTTC. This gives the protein CAWSVRDSGYGYTF.

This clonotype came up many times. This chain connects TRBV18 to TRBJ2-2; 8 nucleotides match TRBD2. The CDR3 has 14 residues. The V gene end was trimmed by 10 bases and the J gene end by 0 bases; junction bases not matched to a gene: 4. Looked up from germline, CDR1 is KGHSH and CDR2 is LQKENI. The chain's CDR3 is CATRTSSNTGELFF. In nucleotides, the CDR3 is TGTGCCACCCGGACTAGCTCGAACACCGGGGAGCTGTTTTTT.

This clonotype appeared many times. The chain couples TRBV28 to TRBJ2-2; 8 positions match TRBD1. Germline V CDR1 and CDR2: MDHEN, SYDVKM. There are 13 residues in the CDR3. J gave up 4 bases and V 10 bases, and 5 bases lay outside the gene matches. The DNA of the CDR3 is TGTGCCACACGGACAGGGTTCACCGGGGAGCTGTTTTTT. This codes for CATRTGFTGELFF.

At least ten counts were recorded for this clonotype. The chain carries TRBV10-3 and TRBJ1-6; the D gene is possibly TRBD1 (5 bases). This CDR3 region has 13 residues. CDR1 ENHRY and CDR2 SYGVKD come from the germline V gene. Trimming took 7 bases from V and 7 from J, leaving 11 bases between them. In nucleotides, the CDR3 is TGTGCCATCACCAGGGTGGAGAATTCACCCCTCCACTTT. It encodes CAITRVENSPLHF.

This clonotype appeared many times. CDR3 in DNA: TGTGCCTGGAGTGTAGGAGCGGGGGGGAATGAGCAGTTCTTC. Translation gives CAWSVGAGGNEQFF. This sequence joins TRBV30 and TRBJ2-1; 10 bases are a match to TRBD2. The germline V gene encodes CDR1 GTSNPN and CDR2 SVGIG (reference sequence). There are 14 residues in the CDR3. The V segment lost 0 bases and the J segment 7 bases; nucleotides outside the gene matches: 3.

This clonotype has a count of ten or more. The CDR3 reads CASSQDPGRNEKLFF. CDR3 nucleotides: TGCGCCAGCAGCCAAGATCCGGGCCGTAATGAAAAACTGTTTTTT. The rearrangement links TRBV4-1 to TRBJ1-4; D remains ambiguous. Germline V lookup: CDR1 MGHRA, CDR2 YSYEKL. V was trimmed by 0 bases and J by 4 bases, leaving 9 bases between them. CDR3 size: 15 residues.

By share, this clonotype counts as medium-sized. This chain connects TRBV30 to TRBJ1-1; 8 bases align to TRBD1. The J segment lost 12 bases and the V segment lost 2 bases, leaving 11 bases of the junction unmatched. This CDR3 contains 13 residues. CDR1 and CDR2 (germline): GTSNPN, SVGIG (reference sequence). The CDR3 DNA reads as TGTGCCTGGAGTTATACAGGGGGTTCTGGGACTTTCTTT. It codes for CAWSYTGGSGTFF.

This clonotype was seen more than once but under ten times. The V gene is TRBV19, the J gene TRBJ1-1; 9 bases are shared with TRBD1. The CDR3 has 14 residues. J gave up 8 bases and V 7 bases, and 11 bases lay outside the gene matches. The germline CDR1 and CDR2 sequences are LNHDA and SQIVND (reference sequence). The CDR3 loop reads CASKFGDRDREAFF. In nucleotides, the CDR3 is TGTGCCAGTAAGTTCGGGGACAGGGATCGGGAAGCTTTCTTT.

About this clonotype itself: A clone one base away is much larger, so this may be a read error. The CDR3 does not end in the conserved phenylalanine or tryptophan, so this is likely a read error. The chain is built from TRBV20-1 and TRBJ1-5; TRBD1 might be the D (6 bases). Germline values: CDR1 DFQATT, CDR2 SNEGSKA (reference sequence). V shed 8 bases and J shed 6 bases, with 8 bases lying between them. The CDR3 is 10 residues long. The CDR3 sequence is CSSGVQPQHL. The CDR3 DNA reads TGCAGTTCAGGGGTTCAGCCCCAGCATCTT.

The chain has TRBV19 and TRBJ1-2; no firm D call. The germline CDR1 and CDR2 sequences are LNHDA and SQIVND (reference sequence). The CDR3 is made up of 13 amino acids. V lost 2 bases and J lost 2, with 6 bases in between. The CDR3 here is CASSITENYGYTF. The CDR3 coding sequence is TGTGCCAGTAGTATAACGGAAAACTATGGCTACACCTTC.

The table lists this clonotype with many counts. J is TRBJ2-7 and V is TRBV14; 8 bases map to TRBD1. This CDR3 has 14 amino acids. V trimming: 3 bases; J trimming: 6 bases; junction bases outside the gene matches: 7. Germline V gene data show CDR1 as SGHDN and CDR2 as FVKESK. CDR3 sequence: CASSHRTGHGEQYF. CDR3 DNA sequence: TGTGCCAGCAGCCACCGGACAGGGCACGGCGAGCAGTACTTC.

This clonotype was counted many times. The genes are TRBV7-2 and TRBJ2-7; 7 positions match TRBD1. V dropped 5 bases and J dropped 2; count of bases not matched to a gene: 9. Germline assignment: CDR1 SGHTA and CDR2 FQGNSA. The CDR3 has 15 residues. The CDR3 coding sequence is TGTGCCAGCAGCCGAAGGTCCCAGGGGGCCTACGAGCAGTACTTC. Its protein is CASSRRSQGAYEQYF.

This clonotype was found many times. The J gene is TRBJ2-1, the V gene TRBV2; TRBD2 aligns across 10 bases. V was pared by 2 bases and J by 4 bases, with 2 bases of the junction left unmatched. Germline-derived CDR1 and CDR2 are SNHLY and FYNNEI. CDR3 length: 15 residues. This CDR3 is CASSEKREGYNEQFF. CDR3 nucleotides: TGTGCCAGCAGTGAAAAGCGGGAGGGGTACAATGAGCAGTTCTTC.

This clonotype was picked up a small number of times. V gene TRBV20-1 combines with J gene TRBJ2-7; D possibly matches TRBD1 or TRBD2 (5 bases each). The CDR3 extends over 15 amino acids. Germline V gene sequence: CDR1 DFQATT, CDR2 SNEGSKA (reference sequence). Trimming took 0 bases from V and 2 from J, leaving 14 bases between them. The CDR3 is CSARDTGHPPYEQYF. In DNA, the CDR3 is TGCAGTGCTAGAGATACGGGGCACCCCCCCTACGAGCAGTACTTC.

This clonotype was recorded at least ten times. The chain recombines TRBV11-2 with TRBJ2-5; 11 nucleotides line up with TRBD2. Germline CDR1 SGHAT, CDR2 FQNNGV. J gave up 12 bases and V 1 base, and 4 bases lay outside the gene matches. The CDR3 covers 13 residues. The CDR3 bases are TGTGCCAGCAGCTTAGTTCCGACTAGCGGGAAGTACTTC. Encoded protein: CASSLVPTSGKYF. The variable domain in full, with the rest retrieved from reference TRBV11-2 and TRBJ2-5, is EAGVAQSPRYKIIEKRQSVAFWCNPISGHATLYWYQQILGQGPKLLIQFQNNGVVDDSQLPKDRFSAERLKGVDSTLKIQPAKLEDSAVYLCASSLVPTSGKYFGPGTRLLVL.

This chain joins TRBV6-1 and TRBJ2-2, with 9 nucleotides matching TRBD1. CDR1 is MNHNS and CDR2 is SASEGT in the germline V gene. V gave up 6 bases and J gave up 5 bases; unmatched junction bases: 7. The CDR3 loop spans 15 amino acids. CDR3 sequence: CASRPGQGWTGELFF. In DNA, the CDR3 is TGTGCCAGCAGACCGGGACAGGGATGGACCGGGGAGCTGTTTTTT.

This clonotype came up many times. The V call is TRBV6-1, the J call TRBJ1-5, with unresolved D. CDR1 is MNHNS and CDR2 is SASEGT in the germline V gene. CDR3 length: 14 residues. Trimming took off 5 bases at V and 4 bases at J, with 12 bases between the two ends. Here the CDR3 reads CASSPRYINQPQHF. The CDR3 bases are TGTGCCAGCAGTCCCCGCTACATAAATCAGCCCCAGCATTTT.

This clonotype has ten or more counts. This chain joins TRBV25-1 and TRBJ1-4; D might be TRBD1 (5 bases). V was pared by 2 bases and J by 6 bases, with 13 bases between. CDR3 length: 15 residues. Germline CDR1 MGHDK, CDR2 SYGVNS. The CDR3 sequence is CASSEVGGAYEKLFF. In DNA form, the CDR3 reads TGTGCCAGCAGTGAAGTTGGAGGGGCCTATGAAAAACTGTTTTTT.

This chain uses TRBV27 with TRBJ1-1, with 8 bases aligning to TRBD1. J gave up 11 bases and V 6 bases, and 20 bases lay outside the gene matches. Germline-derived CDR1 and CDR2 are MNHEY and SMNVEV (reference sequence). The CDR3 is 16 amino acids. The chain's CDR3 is CASRSGTGLSQLSAFF. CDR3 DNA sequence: TGTGCCAGCAGATCCGGGACAGGTCTTTCCCAGCTGTCTGCTTTCTTT.

CDR3 loop: CASTGGPISGNEQFF. For the CDR3, the DNA is TGTGCCAGCACCGGGGGACCGATCTCGGGTAATGAGCAGTTCTTC. The J gene is TRBJ2-1, the V gene TRBV7-2; possible D gene TRBD2, 6 bases. CDR1 is SGHTA, CDR2 FQGNSA, per germline. This CDR3 region has 15 residues. Trimming stripped 7 bases from V and 7 bases from J, with 20 bases between.

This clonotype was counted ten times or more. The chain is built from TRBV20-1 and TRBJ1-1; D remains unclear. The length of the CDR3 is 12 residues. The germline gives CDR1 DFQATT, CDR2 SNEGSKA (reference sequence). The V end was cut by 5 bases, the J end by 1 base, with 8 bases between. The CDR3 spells CSAEARNTEAFF. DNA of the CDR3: TGCAGTGCTGAGGCCAGGAACACTGAAGCTTTCTTT.

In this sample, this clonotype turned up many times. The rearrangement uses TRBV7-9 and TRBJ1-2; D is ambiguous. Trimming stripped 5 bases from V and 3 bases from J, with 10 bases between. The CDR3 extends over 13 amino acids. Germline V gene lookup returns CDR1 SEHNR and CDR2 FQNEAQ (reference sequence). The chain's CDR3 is CASSPPSDYGYTF. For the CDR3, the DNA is TGTGCCAGCAGCCCGCCCTCAGACTATGGCTACACCTTC.

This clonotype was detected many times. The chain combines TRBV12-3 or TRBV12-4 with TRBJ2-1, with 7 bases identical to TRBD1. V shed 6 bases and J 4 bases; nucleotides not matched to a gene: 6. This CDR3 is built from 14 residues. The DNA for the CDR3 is TGTGCCAGCAGGGCACAGGGGTGGTACAATGAGCAGTTCTTC. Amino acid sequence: CASRAQGWYNEQFF.

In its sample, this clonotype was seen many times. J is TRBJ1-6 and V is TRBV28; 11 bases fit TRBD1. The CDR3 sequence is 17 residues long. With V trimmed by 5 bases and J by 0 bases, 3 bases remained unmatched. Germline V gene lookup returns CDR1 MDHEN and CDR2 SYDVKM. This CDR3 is CASSGQGASSYNSPLHF. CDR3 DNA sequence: TGTGCCAGCAGTGGACAGGGGGCGAGCTCCTATAATTCACCCCTCCACTTT.

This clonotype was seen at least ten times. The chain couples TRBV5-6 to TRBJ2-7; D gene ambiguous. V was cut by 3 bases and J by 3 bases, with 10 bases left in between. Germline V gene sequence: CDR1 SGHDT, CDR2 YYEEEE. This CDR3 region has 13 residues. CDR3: CASSSDLYYEQYF. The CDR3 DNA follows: TGTGCCAGCAGCTCGGACCTTTACTACGAGCAGTACTTC.

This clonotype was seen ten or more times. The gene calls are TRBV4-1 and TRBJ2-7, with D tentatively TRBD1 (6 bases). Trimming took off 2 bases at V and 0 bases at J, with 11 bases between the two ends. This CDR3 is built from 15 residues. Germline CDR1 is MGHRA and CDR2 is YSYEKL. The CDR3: CASSQLDRRSYEQYF. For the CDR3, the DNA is TGCGCCAGCAGCCAACTCGACAGGCGCTCCTACGAGCAGTACTTC.

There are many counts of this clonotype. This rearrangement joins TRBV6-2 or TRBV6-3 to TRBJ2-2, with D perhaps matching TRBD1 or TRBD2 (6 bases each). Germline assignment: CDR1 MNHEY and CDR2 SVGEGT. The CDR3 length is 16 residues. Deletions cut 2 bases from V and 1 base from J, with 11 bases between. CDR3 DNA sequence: TGTGCCAGCAGTTACGTCCGGGGGCTGAACACCGGGGAGCTGTTTTTT. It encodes CASSYVRGLNTGELFF.

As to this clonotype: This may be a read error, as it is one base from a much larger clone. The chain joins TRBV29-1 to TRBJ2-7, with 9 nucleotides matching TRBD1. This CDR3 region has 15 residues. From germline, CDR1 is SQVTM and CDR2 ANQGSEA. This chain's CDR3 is CGVGPGTGSPYEQYF. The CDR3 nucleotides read TGCGGCGTTGGACCCGGGACAGGGTCCCCCTACGAGCAGTACTTC.